Presented here are 20 T cell receptor beta chains from one specimen sequenced in a study of beta chain features in type 1 diabetes. The study, taken as a whole, reports: People with Type 1 diabetes carried modestly yet significantly shorter TCRB CDR3s in all four CD4+ subsets.

TCRB transcripts that were expressed got sequenced, as all of the isolated RNA had been reverse transcribed. TCRdb keeps only in-frame clones here, not all; method: immunoSEQ multiplex PCR. The data contain approximately 160,000 clones, approximately 10% of them seen just once; the ten biggest clones take up roughly 0.45%. These receptors are not linked to any known antigen. Sequenced: central memory CD4+ T cells from blood. The receptors shown here come from a man between 25 and 39 years old with type 1 diabetes.

This clone was counted many times. The rearrangement links TRBV2 to TRBJ2-7, with D possibly being TRBD1 (6 bases). The CDR3 extends over 14 amino acids. Between the trimmed V and J ends, which lost 5 bases and 5 bases, there was a span of 16 bases. Germline CDR1 is SNHLY and CDR2 is FYNNEI. As DNA, the CDR3 is TGTGCCAGCAGTTGGGTTACAGGGCTGGACGAGCAGTACTTC. Its translation: CASSWVTGLDEQYF.

The chain has TRBV9 and TRBJ1-3; possible D gene TRBD1, 5 bases. Trimming shortened V by 0 bases and J by 0 bases, and 13 bases separated the two germline ends. CDR3 length equals 17 residues. CDR1 SGDLS and CDR2 YYNGEE come from the germline V gene. The CDR3 DNA follows: TGTGCCAGCAGCGTAGGGGGCACGGCGAGCTCTGGAAACACCATATATTTT. This encodes CASSVGGTASSGNTIYF.

This clone was recorded a few times. V and J are TRBV7-3 and TRBJ2-2, with a weak D call TRBD2 (5 bases). The CDR3 runs to 15 residues. The V and J ends lost 4 bases and 4 bases respectively, with 13 bases between them. Germline-derived CDR1 and CDR2 are SGHTA and FQGTGA. This chain's CDR3 is CASSSKVRGTGELFF. CDR3 DNA: TGTGCCAGCAGCTCAAAAGTCCGGGGCACCGGGGAGCTGTTTTTT.

The chain joins TRBV27 to TRBJ1-3; no clear D. The CDR3 runs 13 residues. CDR1 and CDR2 (germline): MNHEY, SMNVEV (reference sequence). Trimming cost V 3 bases and J 4 bases, with 7 bases left between them. In nucleotides, the CDR3 is TGTGCCAGCAGTTTTGGCCCCGGAAACACCATATATTTT. It is translated as CASSFGPGNTIYF.

This clone was recorded a few times. The V call is TRBV7-3, the J call TRBJ2-1; D is unclear. V gave up 8 bases and J gave up 2 bases, with 13 bases separating them. This CDR3 is built from 14 residues. The germline V gene encodes CDR1 SGHTA and CDR2 FQGTGA. The CDR3, as DNA: TGTGCCAGCTCGTCTCAGAATACCTACAATGAGCAGTTCTTC. Its translation is CASSSQNTYNEQFF.

This clone was seen a few times. This chain connects TRBV7-3 to TRBJ2-7; maybe TRBD2 (5 bases). The V end lost 0 bases, the J end lost 2 bases, and 11 bases lay between the germline ends. The CDR3 sequence is 15 residues long. In germline, CDR1 is SGHTA, CDR2 FQGTGA. This CDR3 reads CASSLTSGSAYEQYF. The CDR3 nucleotides read TGTGCCAGCAGCTTAACCAGCGGATCAGCCTACGAGCAGTACTTC.

The rearrangement links TRBV29-1 to TRBJ1-2, with D tentatively TRBD1 (6 bases). Germline lookup yields CDR1 SQVTM and CDR2 ANQGSEA. V lost 6 bases and J lost 5, with 16 bases in between. The CDR3 length is 13 residues. CDR3 DNA sequence: TGCAGCGTCTTATCGGGGGGCGGGTATGGCTACACCTTC. Its protein is CSVLSGGGYGYTF.

This clone was observed at least ten times. The chain carries TRBV4-3 and TRBJ2-7, with TRBD2 identical over 7 bases. V shed 3 bases, J shed 7 bases, and the junction held 12 bases outside the gene matches. The CDR3 extends over 15 amino acids. Per the germline V gene, CDR1 is LGHNA and CDR2 is YSLEER. CDR3 coding DNA: TGCGCCAGCAGCCAGGCGGGAGACATGGTGGGGGAGCAGTACTTC. It translates to CASSQAGDMVGEQYF.

This clone was seen more than once but under ten times. The chain links TRBV27 to TRBJ2-2; the D is unclear. With 3 bases removed from V and 5 bases from J, the gap between germline ends came to 7 bases. The CDR3 sequence is 13 residues long. Germline V gene lookup returns CDR1 MNHEY and CDR2 SMNVEV (reference sequence). The CDR3: CASSFVGTGELFF. The CDR3 DNA reads as TGTGCCAGCAGTTTCGTCGGGACCGGGGAGCTGTTTTTT.

This clone was seen only a few times. This chain's CDR3 is CASSRLAYNEQFF. CDR3 bases: TGTGCCAGCAGTCGACTAGCCTACAATGAGCAGTTCTTC. This rearrangement joins TRBV6-1 to TRBJ2-1, with a weak D call TRBD2 (6 bases). Trimming removed 5 bases from V and 2 bases from J, with 7 bases in between. CDR1 and CDR2 from the germline V gene are MNHNS and SASEGT. The CDR3 contains 13 residues.

V gene TRBV19 combines with J gene TRBJ1-2; D is ambiguous. Trimming shortened V by 8 bases and J by 1 base, and 5 bases separated the two germline ends. CDR1 is LNHDA and CDR2 is SQIVND in the germline V gene (reference sequence). CDR3 length: 11 residues. The CDR3 here is CASQRNYGYTF. CDR3 bases: TGTGCCAGTCAGCGTAACTATGGCTACACCTTC.

The chain carries TRBV10-3 and TRBJ2-3, with 10 bases aligning to TRBD1. The V gene's germline CDR1 is ENHRY and CDR2 SYGVKD. This CDR3 has 16 residues. The trim removed 10 bases at V and 6 bases at J, leaving 16 bases unmatched. This CDR3 is CATLPWGTGDMDTQYF. The CDR3 DNA reads as TGTGCCACCCTCCCTTGGGGGACAGGGGATATGGATACGCAGTATTTT.

This clone was detected a few times. J is TRBJ2-1 and V is TRBV2; TRBD2 matches 11 bases. CDR1 and CDR2 from the germline V gene are SNHLY and FYNNEI. The CDR3 spans 14 residues. The J segment lost 13 bases and the V segment lost 7 bases, leaving 12 bases of the junction unmatched. This CDR3 is CASMGSGRAGYQFF. Here the CDR3 DNA reads TGTGCCAGCATGGGTAGCGGGAGGGCCGGGTATCAGTTCTTC.

This clone was found a few times. The chain combines TRBV19 with TRBJ2-5, with 10 nucleotides matching TRBD2. This CDR3 is 16 amino acids long. Per the germline V gene, CDR1 is LNHDA and CDR2 is SQIVND (reference sequence). After removal of 4 bases from V and 2 bases from J, the junction contained 7 bases not matched to a gene. The CDR3 DNA follows: TGTGCCAGTAGTACACAACTAGCGGGACTTCAAGAGACCCAGTACTTC. Translation gives CASSTQLAGLQETQYF.

The chain combines TRBV9 with TRBJ2-1, with 7 bases that match TRBD2. CDR1 is SGDLS, CDR2 YYNGEE, per germline. This CDR3 contains 16 residues. V was clipped by 2 bases and J by 6 bases; unmatched bases: 11. The CDR3 nucleotides read TGTGCCAGCAGCGTTACTAGCGCGAGAACCCTCAATGAGCAGTTCTTC. This translates into CASSVTSARTLNEQFF.

This clone was seen a handful of times. CDR3 sequence reads: CASSAGTGDETQYF. DNA of the CDR3: TGCGCCAGCAGCGCCGGGACAGGGGATGAGACCCAGTACTTC. The genes are TRBV5-1 and TRBJ2-5; 10 nucleotides align to TRBD1. CDR1 SGHRS and CDR2 YFSETQ come from the germline V gene. This CDR3 is built from 14 residues. The V gene end was trimmed by 4 bases and the J gene end by 5 bases; junction bases not matched to a gene: 5.

This clone has a handful of counts. The chain has TRBV7-9 and TRBJ2-5; no clear D. The CDR3 contains 13 residues. V gave up 1 base and J gave up 2 bases, with 5 bases separating them. Germline assignment: CDR1 SEHNR and CDR2 FQNEAQ (reference sequence). CDR3 region: CASSLGRQETQYF. The CDR3 DNA sequence: TGTGCCAGCAGCTTAGGGAGACAAGAGACCCAGTACTTC.

This clone appeared a few times. The rearrangement links TRBV7-8 to TRBJ2-1; 8 nucleotides match TRBD2. The CDR3 is 15 residues long. CDR1 is SGHVS and CDR2 is FQNEAQ in the germline V gene. J gave up 2 bases and V 5 bases, and 5 bases lay outside the gene matches. CDR3 amino acids: CASSQRELTYNEQFF. The CDR3 DNA reads as TGTGCCAGCAGCCAGCGGGAGTTAACCTACAATGAGCAGTTCTTC.

This clone was counted a few times. Written as DNA, the CDR3 is TGCGCCAGCAGCCAAGAAAGGGACAGAGCTTTCTTT. This encodes CASSQERDRAFF. This rearrangement joins TRBV4-3 to TRBJ1-1; 7 bases match TRBD1. The length of the CDR3 is 12 residues. Trimming cost V 0 bases and J 10 bases; bases outside gene matches: 2. Germline V gene sequence: CDR1 LGHNA, CDR2 YSLEER.

The CDR3 here is CASSSGVYGYTF. CDR3 DNA: TGTGCCAGCAGTTCAGGGGTATATGGCTACACCTTC. This sequence joins TRBV28 and TRBJ1-2, with D tentatively TRBD1 (6 bases). This CDR3 region has 12 residues. With 4 bases removed from V and 5 bases from J, the gap between germline ends came to 8 bases. Germline CDR1 is MDHEN and CDR2 is SYDVKM.